The 14 T cell receptor beta chains in this list originate from one sample, sequenced in a study of T cells in Graves' hyperthyroidism and ophthalmopathy. RNA transcripts served as the template for amplifying TCR beta CDR3 regions. When the TCR CDR3 underwent first-round RT-PCR, the HTBI primer set was used. TCRdb fed the multiplex PCR reads into MiXCR, producing one record per CDR3 protein. The sample has hundreds of thousands of distinct CDR3 sequences, approximately 19% seen once; the top ten hold approximately 15%. The sample taken for sequencing was blood. The source is a woman aged 45-60 years with Graves' hyperthyroidism that later progressed to Graves' ophthalmopathy.

V usage is TRBV12-3 or TRBV12-4 and J usage is TRBJ2-3; TRBD2 aligns across 10 bases. With V trimmed by 2 bases and J by 4 bases, 3 bases remained unmatched. This CDR3 has 15 amino acids. As DNA, the CDR3 is TGTGCCAGCAGTTTACTAGCGGGGGTGGCAGATACGCAGTATTTT. It translates to CASSLLAGVADTQYF.

This clonotype was observed at least ten times. The rearrangement joins TRBV3-1 to TRBJ1-5; D not certain. V dropped 4 bases and J dropped 3 bases, with 10 bases sitting between them. The CDR3 has 14 amino acids. Germline V lookup: CDR1 LGHDT, CDR2 YNNKEL (reference sequence). In nucleotides, the CDR3 is TGTGCCAGCAGCCCCGGGCATCTCAATCAGCCCCAGCATTTT. As protein: CASSPGHLNQPQHF.

This clonotype was seen more than once but under ten times. The genes are TRBV5-1 and TRBJ2-3, with 8 bases that match TRBD2. V shed 6 bases and J 4 bases; nucleotides not matched to a gene: 13. The germline V gene has CDR1 SGHRS and CDR2 YFSETQ. The CDR3 consists of 16 residues. CDR3 coding DNA: TGCGCCAGCACTAGCGGGCGCTCTACGGGCGCAGATACGCAGTATTTT. This sequence encodes CASTSGRSTGADTQYF.

The rearrangement uses TRBV5-4 and TRBJ2-1; the match to TRBD2 covers 8 bases. There are 19 residues in the CDR3. Trimming removed 3 bases from V and 6 bases from J; junction bases left unmatched: 20. Germline-derived CDR1 and CDR2 are SGHNT and YYREEE (reference sequence). The CDR3 nucleotides are TGTGCCAGCAGCTCACCGGGACTAGTCTTCGATCTCAGACGCAATGAGCAGTTCTTC. It encodes CASSSPGLVFDLRRNEQFF.

This clonotype was seen a handful of times. This rearrangement joins TRBV18 to TRBJ2-7; 7 bases agree with TRBD1. Losses at the gene ends were 3 bases for V and 7 bases for J; bases not matched to a gene: 6. The CDR3 is 13 amino acids. From germline, CDR1 is KGHSH and CDR2 LQKENI. The CDR3 here is CASSPGQTTEQYF. As DNA, the CDR3 is TGTGCCAGCTCACCGGGACAGACTACGGAGCAGTACTTC.

This clonotype was counted between two and nine times. The V gene is TRBV7-9, the J gene TRBJ1-5, with 8 nucleotides matching TRBD1. The CDR3 length is 17 residues. The V segment lost 5 bases and the J segment 0 bases; nucleotides outside the gene matches: 9. Germline loops: CDR1 SEHNR, CDR2 FQNEAQ (reference sequence). The CDR3 reads CASSPGTGFYSNQPQHF. The CDR3 DNA reads TGTGCCAGCAGCCCCGGGACAGGCTTTTATAGCAATCAGCCCCAGCATTTT. The whole variable domain, filled in from reference TRBV7-9 and TRBJ1-5, reads DTGVSQNPRHKITKRGQNVTFRCDPISEHNRLYWYRQTLGQGPEFLTYFQNEAQLEKSRLLSDRFSAERPKGSFSTLEIQRTEQGDSAMYLCASSPGTGFYSNQPQHFGDGTRLSIL.

CDR3 in DNA: TGTGCCAGTACAGGGTCCACCGGGGAGCTGTTTTTT. It codes for CASTGSTGELFF. The chain has TRBV12-3 or TRBV12-4 and TRBJ2-2; a weak D match, TRBD1 (6 bases). V lost 9 bases to trimming and J lost 4 bases, with 9 bases between them. This CDR3 has 12 residues.

The chain carries TRBV4-1 and TRBJ1-5; possible D gene TRBD1, 6 bases. This CDR3 is 17 amino acids long. V was cut by 1 base and J by 0 bases, with 13 bases left in between. CDR1 and CDR2 (germline): MGHRA, YSYEKL. In DNA, the CDR3 is TGCGCCAGCAGCCAAGCCGTCGGGGGGCATAGCAATCAGCCCCAGCATTTT. Amino acids: CASSQAVGGHSNQPQHF.

This clonotype appeared many times. The rearrangement joins TRBV5-5 to TRBJ1-2, with D maybe TRBD1 (6 bases). Deletions cut 0 bases from V and 6 bases from J, with 18 bases between. This CDR3 contains 16 residues. The germline gives CDR1 SGHKS, CDR2 YYEKEE (reference sequence). The CDR3 reads CASSLAGRAGVDGYTF. The CDR3 region has the DNA TGTGCCAGCAGCTTGGCCGGGCGGGCAGGGGTCGATGGCTACACCTTC.

CDR3 sequence: CAISDQRDEQFF. The CDR3 DNA reads TGTGCCATCAGTGATCAGCGGGATGAGCAGTTCTTC. This chain links TRBV10-3 with TRBJ2-1; tentative D call: TRBD2 (6 bases). The CDR3 is made up of 12 amino acids. The V end was cut by 3 bases, the J end by 8 bases, with 8 bases between. Germline V gives CDR1 ENHRY, CDR2 SYGVKD.

In this sample, this clonotype turned up many times. The chain combines TRBV2 with TRBJ1-6; 9 bases are a match to TRBD1. V shed 7 bases, J shed 8 bases, and the junction held 12 bases outside the gene matches. The CDR3 consists of 16 residues. The germline V gene has CDR1 SNHLY and CDR2 FYNNEI. DNA for the CDR3: TGTGCCAGCACAAAAACGCAGGGACAGGGTTATTCACCCCTCCACTTT. This translates into CASTKTQGQGYSPLHF.

The chain employs TRBV19 and TRBJ2-3; 7 positions agree with TRBD2. Losses at the gene ends were 3 bases for V and 2 bases for J; bases not matched to a gene: 5. The CDR3 length is 15 residues. Germline CDR1 is LNHDA and CDR2 is SQIVND (reference sequence). The CDR3 reads CASSIAAGITDTQYF. The CDR3 nucleotides are TGTGCCAGTAGTATTGCAGCGGGGATCACAGATACGCAGTATTTT.

This clonotype was detected a few times. The J gene is TRBJ1-1, the V gene TRBV20-1; 10 nucleotides line up with TRBD1. CDR1 and CDR2 (germline): DFQATT, SNEGSKA (reference sequence). CDR3 length: 16 amino acids. V was clipped by 5 bases and J by 0 bases; unmatched bases: 9. The CDR3 loop is CSAFPGTGVLNTEAFF. The CDR3, as DNA: TGCAGTGCTTTCCCCGGGACAGGGGTTTTGAACACTGAAGCTTTCTTT.

There are many counts of this clonotype. J is TRBJ1-1 and V is TRBV20-1; the D is unclear. Germline CDR1 and CDR2: DFQATT and SNEGSKA (reference sequence). The CDR3 contains 13 residues. The V and J ends lost 4 bases and 0 bases respectively, with 9 bases between them. Here the CDR3 reads CSANAAMNTEAFF. CDR3 coding DNA: TGCAGTGCTAACGCGGCAATGAACACTGAAGCTTTCTTT.